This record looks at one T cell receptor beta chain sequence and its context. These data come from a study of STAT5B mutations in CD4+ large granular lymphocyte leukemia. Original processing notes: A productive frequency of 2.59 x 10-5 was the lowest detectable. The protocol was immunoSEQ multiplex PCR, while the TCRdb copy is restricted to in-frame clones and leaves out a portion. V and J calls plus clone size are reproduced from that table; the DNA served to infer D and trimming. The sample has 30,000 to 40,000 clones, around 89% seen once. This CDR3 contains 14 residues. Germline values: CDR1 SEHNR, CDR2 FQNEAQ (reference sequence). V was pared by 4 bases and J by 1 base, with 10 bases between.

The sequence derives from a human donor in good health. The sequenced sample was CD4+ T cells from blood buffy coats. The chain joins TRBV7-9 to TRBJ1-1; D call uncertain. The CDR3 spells CASSSPPGNTEAFF. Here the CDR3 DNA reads TGTGCCAGCAGCTCCCCCCCAGGGAACACTGAAGCTTTCTTT.